Below, 7 T cell receptor beta chains from the same sample are listed, as sequenced in a study of blood T cell repertoires in COVID-19. Libraries were prepared by immunoSEQ multiplex PCR; TCRdb keeps only in-frame clonotypes and omits some of them. The table records some 200,000 clones, 81% of them present only once. The material sequenced was peripheral blood. These receptors all stem from an elderly woman with COVID-19, enrolled during active disease.

The chain combines TRBV2 with TRBJ2-2; 7 nucleotides line up with TRBD1. CDR1 SNHLY and CDR2 FYNNEI come from the germline V gene. CDR3 length: 15 residues. V gave up 4 bases and J gave up 4 bases; unmatched junction bases: 6. The CDR3 reads CASSVYRGGTGELFF. The CDR3 DNA reads as TGTGCCAGCAGTGTATACAGGGGCGGCACCGGGGAGCTGTTTTTT.

The chain employs TRBV27 and TRBJ1-5, with D hard to call. V gave up 9 bases and J gave up 6 bases, with 12 bases separating them. The CDR3 extends over 12 amino acids. Germline values: CDR1 MNHEY, CDR2 SMNVEV (reference sequence). The CDR3 coding sequence is TGTGCCAGGACACCCTCTATTCAGCCCCAGCATTTT. Its protein product is CARTPSIQPQHF.

This chain uses TRBV7-8 with TRBJ2-1, with TRBD2 identical over 7 bases. Germline V gene lookup returns CDR1 SGHVS and CDR2 FQNEAQ. V lost 11 bases to trimming and J lost 5 bases; unmatched junction nucleotides: 9. The CDR3 is 13 residues long. For the CDR3, the DNA is TGTGCCGGGGGGGAGCCCCCCAACAATGAGCAGTTCTTC. Translating it yields CAGGEPPNNEQFF.

CDR3 in amino acids: CASSQEGQGWGSGANVLTF. The CDR3 DNA sequence: TGTGCCAGCAGCCAAGAGGGCCAGGGTTGGGGCTCTGGGGCCAACGTCCTGACTTTC. The rearrangement joins TRBV4-2 to TRBJ2-6; D perhaps matches TRBD1 (5 bases). V dropped 0 bases and J dropped 0 bases, with 15 bases sitting between them. The germline V gene has CDR1 LGHNA and CDR2 YNFKEQ. The CDR3 is made up of 19 amino acids.

V usage is TRBV19 and J usage is TRBJ2-1; TRBD1 matches at 10 bases. This CDR3 is 14 amino acids long. With V trimmed by 6 bases and J by 7 bases, 6 bases remained unmatched. Germline CDR1 reads LNHDA; CDR2 reads SQIVND (reference sequence). For the CDR3, the DNA is TGTGCCAGTAGCCGACAGGGGGCGCGGAATGAGCAGTTCTTC. Translated, it gives CASSRQGARNEQFF. The full variable domain, with the rest looked up from reference TRBV19 and TRBJ2-1, is DGGITQSPKYLFRKEGQNVTLSCEQNLNHDAMYWYRQDPGQGLRLIYYSQIVNDFQKGDIAEGYSVSREKKESFPLTVTSAQKNPTAFYLCASSRQGARNEQFFGPGTRLTVL.

This clone has just one count. The chain couples TRBV5-8 to TRBJ1-6, with D possibly matching TRBD1 (5 bases). The germline V gene encodes CDR1 SGHTS and CDR2 YDEGEE. The length of the CDR3 is 15 residues. Deletions cut 1 base from V and 5 bases from J, with 10 bases between. The CDR3 DNA reads as TGTGCCAGCAGCTTGTTAGGGGTGGATAATTCACCCCTCCACTTT. This sequence encodes CASSLLGVDNSPLHF.

The V and J genes are TRBV7-9 and TRBJ2-1; D gene uncertain. CDR3 length: 12 amino acids. Trimming removed 5 bases at V and 8 bases at J, with 10 bases between. Germline CDR1 is SEHNR and CDR2 is FQNEAQ (reference sequence). CDR3 sequence: CASSPNRDEQFF. CDR3 DNA sequence: TGTGCCAGCAGCCCCAATCGGGATGAGCAGTTCTTC.